These 25 T cell receptor beta chains came from one sample sequenced in a study of blood T cell repertoires in COVID-19. Sequenced by immunoSEQ multiplex PCR; TCRdb stores in-frame clones only, minus some. This table has more than 150,000 clones, about 89% appearing once. The sequenced sample consisted of peripheral blood. These receptors came from a man aged 60 to 75 with acute or convalescent COVID-19.

The chain is built from TRBV30 and TRBJ1-1, with 9 bases lining up with TRBD1. Looked up from germline, CDR1 is GTSNPN and CDR2 is SVGIG (reference sequence). The CDR3 runs to 15 residues. With 2 bases clipped from V and 5 bases from J, the junction kept 9 bases outside the gene matches. The CDR3 nucleotides read TGTGCCTGGAGTCCTAGGACAGGGGTTTTGACTGAAGCTTTCTTT. As protein: CAWSPRTGVLTEAFF.

The chain has TRBV7-2 and TRBJ2-1, with 8 bases aligning to TRBD1. The CDR3 contains 14 residues. Per the germline V gene, CDR1 is SGHTA and CDR2 is FQGNSA. Trimming removed 8 bases from V and 5 bases from J; junction bases left unmatched: 8. In DNA, the CDR3 is TGTGCCAGCTGCCGGGACAGGCGTAACAATGAGCAGTTCTTC. Translating gives CASCRDRRNNEQFF.

V usage is TRBV6-6 and J usage is TRBJ2-2; 9 bases line up with TRBD2. The CDR3 contains 14 residues. V lost 2 bases to trimming and J lost 5 bases; unmatched junction nucleotides: 0. From germline, CDR1 is MNHNY and CDR2 SVGAGI (reference sequence). The CDR3 DNA reads as TGTGCCAGCAGTTACGCGGGGGGGACCGGGGAGCTGTTTTTT. This codes for CASSYAGGTGELFF.

This clone was recorded once. V is TRBV6-4 and J is TRBJ2-3, with 7 positions matching TRBD2. The CDR3 runs to 16 residues. The trim removed 0 bases at V and 4 bases at J, leaving 7 bases unmatched. Germline V lookup: CDR1 MRHNA, CDR2 SNTAGT. The CDR3 spells CASSDSSSGGADTQYF. For the CDR3, the DNA is TGTGCCAGCAGTGACTCGTCGAGTGGGGGGGCAGATACGCAGTATTTT.

The V call is TRBV18, the J call TRBJ1-6, with D possibly matching TRBD1 (6 bases). The V end was cut by 2 bases, the J end by 8 bases, with 13 bases between. From germline, CDR1 is KGHSH and CDR2 LQKENI. The CDR3 spans 15 residues. CDR3 DNA: TGTGCCAGCTCACCAACAGGGATCTTTGATTCACCCCTCCACTTT. Encoded protein: CASSPTGIFDSPLHF. The whole variable domain, filled in from reference TRBV18 and TRBJ1-6, reads NAGVMQNPRHLVRRRGQEARLRCSPMKGHSHVYWYRQLPEEGLKFMVYLQKENIIDESGMPKERFSAEFPKEGPSILRIQQVVRGDSAAYFCASSPTGIFDSPLHFGNGTRLTVT.

The chain employs TRBV20-1 and TRBJ1-4; TRBD1 aligns across 7 bases. From germline, CDR1 is DFQATT and CDR2 SNEGSKA (reference sequence). Trimming removed 3 bases from V and 11 bases from J; junction bases left unmatched: 3. This CDR3 comprises 11 residues. DNA for the CDR3: TGCAGTGCTAGTGTACAGGGGAAACTGTTTTTT. Protein sequence: CSASVQGKLFF.

The J gene is TRBJ2-3, the V gene TRBV2, with TRBD2 matching over 11 bases. This CDR3 has 15 residues. Trimming at V came to 7 bases and at J to 1 base, leaving 4 bases not matched to a gene. Germline assignment: CDR1 SNHLY and CDR2 FYNNEI. The CDR3 protein is CASNLLAGGTDTQYF. For the CDR3, the DNA is TGTGCCAGCAACCTACTAGCGGGGGGCACAGATACGCAGTATTTT.

The J gene is TRBJ2-6, the V gene TRBV2; D is perhaps TRBD2 (5 bases). CDR1 SNHLY and CDR2 FYNNEI come from the germline V gene. The CDR3 length is 14 residues. The germline V and J ends were trimmed by 6 bases and 10 bases, with 16 bases remaining between them. The CDR3 is CASRGARSNNVLTF. The CDR3 DNA reads TGTGCCAGCAGGGGAGCCCGATCTAATAACGTCCTGACTTTC. Using reference TRBV2 and TRBJ2-6 for the parts outside the CDR3, the full variable domain is EPEVTQTPSHQVTQMGQEVILRCVPISNHLYFYWYRQILGQKVEFLVSFYNNEISEKSEIFDDQFSVERPDGSNFTLKIRSTKLEDSAMYFCASRGARSNNVLTFGAGSRLTVL.

The chain recombines TRBV5-1 with TRBJ1-6; D gene unclear. The CDR3 length is 18 residues. CDR1 and CDR2 (germline): SGHRS, YFSETQ. Trimming took off 3 bases at V and 0 bases at J, with 16 bases between the two ends. The CDR3 DNA follows: TGCGCCAGCAGCTCTTCCGACCTCGGAGTCTCCTATAATTCACCCCTCCACTTT. Its translation: CASSSSDLGVSYNSPLHF.

The chain joins TRBV9 to TRBJ2-7; TRBD2 matches 8 bases. Trimming cost V 3 bases and J 6 bases; bases outside gene matches: 5. Germline V gives CDR1 SGDLS, CDR2 YYNGEE. The CDR3 runs to 13 residues. The CDR3: CASSAGGASEQYF. The CDR3 coding sequence is TGTGCCAGCAGCGCCGGGGGGGCCTCCGAGCAGTACTTC.

The genes are TRBV12-5 and TRBJ1-6, with D possibly matching TRBD1 (5 bases). Germline values: CDR1 LGHNT, CDR2 FRNRAP. The CDR3 is made up of 15 amino acids. The V and J ends lost 5 bases and 7 bases respectively, with 15 bases between them. The CDR3 sequence is CASGIPGQGNSPLHF. In DNA form, the CDR3 reads TGTGCTAGTGGTATCCCCGGGCAGGGAAATTCACCCCTCCACTTT. The entire variable domain, with the rest obtained from reference TRBV12-5 and TRBJ1-6, is as follows: DARVTQTPRHKVTEMGQEVTMRCQPILGHNTVFWYRQTMMQGLELLAYFRNRAPLDDSGMPKDRFSAEMPDATLATLKIQPSEPRDSAVYFCASGIPGQGNSPLHFGNGTRLTVT.

On this clone itself: Other nucleotide sequences from this sample produce the same CDR3. V gene TRBV20-1 combines with J gene TRBJ2-1; D uncertain. V was trimmed by 4 bases and J by 6 bases, leaving 7 bases between them. The CDR3 is 11 amino acids. The germline CDR1 and CDR2 sequences are DFQATT and SNEGSKA (reference sequence). Written as DNA, the CDR3 is TGCAGTGCTACAGGATTCAATGAGCAGTTCTTC. Its protein product is CSATGFNEQFF.

The chain links TRBV27 to TRBJ1-5, with a tentative D call TRBD1 (5 bases). CDR3 size: 16 residues. V was shortened by 3 bases and J by 1 base, with 13 bases between the two germline ends. The germline CDR1 and CDR2 sequences are MNHEY and SMNVEV (reference sequence). The CDR3 nucleotides read TGTGCCAGCAGTTTTAGGTCGGGGGGGAGCAATCAGCCCCAGCATTTT. Translating gives CASSFRSGGSNQPQHF.

On this clone itself: Mismatch with germline at one junction end may stem from a read error. The chain couples TRBV7-6 to TRBJ2-4; 8 bases map to TRBD2. Germline CDR1 and CDR2: SGHVS and FNYEAQ. The CDR3 loop spans 12 amino acids. This chain's CDR3 is CASSPVAGTVSF. CDR3 bases: TGTGCCAGCAGTCCCGTAGCGGGGACGGTTTCCTTC.

The V and J genes are TRBV10-3 and TRBJ2-1; 7 nucleotides agree with TRBD2. V dropped 6 bases and J dropped 5; count of bases not matched to a gene: 10. This CDR3 is built from 15 residues. The germline CDR1 and CDR2 sequences are ENHRY and SYGVKD. CDR3 coding DNA: TGTGCCATCAGAGTGCGGGGGTTGGATCACAATGAGCAGTTCTTC. Translation: CAIRVRGLDHNEQFF.

The genes are TRBV21-1 and TRBJ2-7; TRBD1 was called by the table and not checked on the DNA. TRBV21-1 is recorded as a pseudogene. The CDR3 is 16 residues long. The CDR3 DNA is TGTGCCAGCAGCAAGCCGGGACAGTGGAGCTCCTACGAGCAGTACTTC. Its translation: CASSKPGQWSSYEQYF.

This clone was observed a single time. The chain links TRBV6-5 to TRBJ1-1, with D perhaps TRBD1 (6 bases). There are 13 residues in the CDR3. The germline V gene has CDR1 MNHEY and CDR2 SVGAGI. The ends were cut back, 5 bases at V and 5 bases at J, with 12 bases in the middle. The CDR3 region is CASSNRVDTEAFF. CDR3 nucleotide sequence: TGTGCCAGCAGTAACAGGGTAGATACTGAAGCTTTCTTT.

The chain has TRBV5-8 and TRBJ1-2; D may be TRBD1 (5 bases). V lost 4 bases to trimming and J lost 8 bases, with 21 bases between them. This CDR3 has 15 amino acids. Germline lookup yields CDR1 SGHTS and CDR2 YDEGEE. The CDR3 nucleotides read TGTGCCAGCAGCCCCGGCGGGGGACGGATCGTAGGCTACACCTTC. Encoded protein: CASSPGGGRIVGYTF.

The rearrangement joins TRBV5-1 to TRBJ1-2; D possibly corresponds to TRBD1 (6 bases). Germline CDR1 and CDR2: SGHRS and YFSETQ. V was trimmed by 2 bases and J by 10 bases, leaving 12 bases between them. The CDR3 is 12 amino acids. CDR3 nucleotides: TGCGCCAGCAGCTTAGGACAGATAGACTACACCTTC. This encodes CASSLGQIDYTF.

The chain is built from TRBV30 and TRBJ2-5; D perhaps matches TRBD1 (5 bases). The CDR3 length is 17 residues. V was shortened by 1 base and J by 5 bases, with 23 bases between the two germline ends. Per the germline V gene, CDR1 is GTSNPN and CDR2 is SVGIG (reference sequence). This CDR3 reads CAWSENSWGRRRETQYF. DNA for the CDR3: TGTGCCTGGAGTGAAAACAGTTGGGGCAGACGGCGGGAGACCCAGTACTTC.

The genes are TRBV7-9 and TRBJ1-1; 8 nucleotides match TRBD1. J lost 1 base, V lost 1 base, and 5 bases had no gene match. The CDR3 spans 16 residues. Looked up from germline, CDR1 is SEHNR and CDR2 is FQNEAQ (reference sequence). For the CDR3, the DNA is TGTGCCAGCAGCTTAGGGGGGGACAGGCCGAACACTGAAGCTTTCTTT. Protein sequence: CASSLGGDRPNTEAFF.

The gene calls are TRBV15 and TRBJ1-6; a weak D match, TRBD1 (5 bases). V was clipped by 3 bases and J by 9 bases, with 12 bases between them. This CDR3 has 14 amino acids. In germline, CDR1 is LNHNV, CDR2 YYDKDF (reference sequence). CDR3 loop: CATSRRTQGSPLHF. The DNA of the CDR3 is TGTGCCACCAGCAGGAGGACCCAGGGTTCACCCCTCCACTTT.

The gene calls are TRBV19 and TRBJ2-7; 8 nucleotides agree with TRBD1. Per the germline V gene, CDR1 is LNHDA and CDR2 is SQIVND (reference sequence). The CDR3 contains 14 residues. Trimming at V came to 5 bases and at J to 3 bases, leaving 6 bases not matched to a gene. CDR3: CASSRTGGIYEQYF. The CDR3 bases are TGTGCCAGTAGTCGTACAGGGGGGATCTACGAGCAGTACTTC.

The CDR3 sequence: CASSESVERGYTF. The CDR3 region has the DNA TGTGCCAGCAGTGAATCAGTGGAGCGAGGCTACACCTTC. This chain links TRBV25-1 with TRBJ1-2; D uncertain. V dropped 1 base and J dropped 8 bases, with 11 bases sitting between them. CDR3 size: 13 residues. Looked up from germline, CDR1 is MGHDK and CDR2 is SYGVNS.

The V gene is TRBV19, the J gene TRBJ2-6; no clear D gene. The V end lost 2 bases, the J end lost 0 bases, and 8 bases lay between the germline ends. Germline V gives CDR1 LNHDA, CDR2 SQIVND (reference sequence). The CDR3 has 16 residues. The CDR3 bases are TGTGCCAGTAGTATAAAGAGACTCTCTGGGGCCAACGTCCTGACTTTC. This codes for CASSIKRLSGANVLTF.